Below, 28 T cell receptor beta chains from the same sample are listed, as sequenced in a study of Ad26.COV2.S vaccination and SARS-CoV-2 variants. Documented treatment: around 19 received Ad26.COV2.S at low or high dose, single or two shots; roughly five received placebo; per-sample allocation not given. Sample collection was performed on day 63 after the first vaccine or placebo injection. Clones were sequenced by immunoSEQ multiplex PCR, and TCRdb holds only the in-frame ones, with some missing. The sample carries approximately 350,000 clones, around 82% recorded once. The specimen comprised peripheral blood, sampled in a trial of Ad26.COV2.S vaccine versus placebo. These receptors were obtained from a person aged 18-65 years who received the Ad26.COV2.S COVID-19 vaccine or a placebo.

This chain links TRBV4-2 with TRBJ1-5; D gene uncertain. V was cut by 3 bases and J by 0 bases, with 15 bases left in between. Germline assignment: CDR1 LGHNA and CDR2 YNFKEQ. CDR3 length: 17 residues. CDR3: CASSQNGESHSNQPQHF. The CDR3 DNA follows: TGTGCCAGCAGCCAGAACGGTGAATCTCATAGCAATCAGCCCCAGCATTTT.

The chain carries TRBV11-2 and TRBJ1-2, with TRBD1 matching over 9 bases. J lost 5 bases, V lost 5 bases, and 6 bases had no gene match. The CDR3 contains 14 residues. The germline CDR1 and CDR2 sequences are SGHAT and FQNNGV. In nucleotides, the CDR3 is TGTGCCAGCAGCCCCGGACAGGGGCCATATGGCTACACCTTC. It encodes CASSPGQGPYGYTF.

V is TRBV4-1 and J is TRBJ1-5; D is unresolved. The germline V gene has CDR1 MGHRA and CDR2 YSYEKL. Trimming took off 3 bases at V and 5 bases at J, with 8 bases between the two ends. The CDR3 has 13 residues. CDR3: CASSHNSDQPQHF. CDR3 coding DNA: TGCGCCAGCAGCCATAATTCAGATCAGCCCCAGCATTTT.

This clone was found once. V and J are TRBV5-1 and TRBJ1-2; D not resolved. The CDR3 has 12 residues. Germline V lookup: CDR1 SGHRS, CDR2 YFSETQ. With 2 bases removed from V and 6 bases from J, the gap between germline ends came to 8 bases. CDR3 in amino acids: CASSLKDHGYTF. The CDR3 DNA reads as TGCGCCAGCAGCTTAAAGGACCATGGCTACACCTTC.

The rearrangement links TRBV10-3 to TRBJ1-2; possible D gene TRBD1, 5 bases. Germline V gene data show CDR1 as ENHRY and CDR2 as SYGVKD. This CDR3 has 18 residues. V lost 4 bases and J 1 base, leaving 22 bases between the germline ends. CDR3 residues: CAISARIRSGGFNYGYTF. CDR3 coding DNA: TGTGCCATCAGTGCCAGGATCCGATCCGGGGGTTTTAACTATGGCTACACCTTC.

A note on this clone: Other nucleotide sequences from this sample produce the same CDR3. The chain uses TRBV5-1 and TRBJ1-1; D is undetermined. The germline V and J ends were trimmed by 0 bases and 1 base, with 7 bases remaining between them. This CDR3 is 14 amino acids long. CDR1 and CDR2 from the germline V gene are SGHRS and YFSETQ. This CDR3 reads CASSLGQTNTEAFF. DNA for the CDR3: TGCGCCAGCAGCTTGGGGCAGACGAACACTGAAGCTTTCTTT.

On this clone itself: The junction and the germline gene differ at one end; a read error may be behind it. This chain connects TRBV7-9 to TRBJ2-5; no definite D call. The V gene's germline CDR1 is SEHNR and CDR2 FQNEAQ (reference sequence). The length of the CDR3 is 14 residues. The CDR3 here is CASSLAAHQETQYF. In DNA, the CDR3 is TGTGCCAGCAGCTTAGCAGCTCACCAGGAGACCCAGTACTTC.

V gene TRBV7-2 combines with J gene TRBJ1-2; tentatively, D is TRBD1 (5 bases). Germline CDR1 reads SGHTA; CDR2 reads FQGNSA. CDR3 length: 14 amino acids. V gave up 5 bases and J gave up 5 bases, with 15 bases separating them. The CDR3 DNA follows: TGTGCCAGCAGCCCTACCCAGGGTGAATATGGCTACACCTTC. It translates to CASSPTQGEYGYTF.

The chain recombines TRBV29-1 with TRBJ2-5; D not certain. CDR1 SQVTM and CDR2 ANQGSEA come from the germline V gene. Trimming took 6 bases from V and 1 from J, leaving 9 bases between them. This CDR3 has 12 residues. The CDR3 region is CSVTQTQETQYF. CDR3 coding DNA: TGCAGCGTCACACAGACCCAAGAGACCCAGTACTTC.

This clone has just one count. V and J are TRBV5-8 and TRBJ1-1; D remains ambiguous. The ends were cut back, 5 bases at V and 1 base at J, with 9 bases in the middle. This CDR3 contains 13 residues. Germline loops: CDR1 SGHTS, CDR2 YDEGEE. Here the CDR3 reads CASSLTENTEAFF. DNA of the CDR3: TGTGCCAGCAGTCTAACGGAGAACACTGAAGCTTTCTTT.

J is TRBJ1-5 and V is TRBV28; 8 bases agree with TRBD1. Germline CDR1 reads MDHEN; CDR2 reads SYDVKM. The V segment lost 5 bases and the J segment 6 bases; nucleotides outside the gene matches: 9. The CDR3 runs to 15 residues. CDR3: CASSRDRGGGQPQHF. CDR3 nucleotides: TGTGCCAGCAGTCGAGACAGGGGCGGGGGTCAGCCCCAGCATTTT.

The gene calls are TRBV7-9 and TRBJ2-6; 7 bases align to TRBD1. Trimming removed 2 bases from V and 0 bases from J; junction bases left unmatched: 10. The CDR3 has 19 amino acids. Germline lookup yields CDR1 SEHNR and CDR2 FQNEAQ (reference sequence). For the CDR3, the DNA is TGTGCCAGCAGCTTAATCTCCGGGACAGCACCCTCTGGGGCCAACGTCCTGACTTTC. Protein sequence: CASSLISGTAPSGANVLTF.

This rearrangement joins TRBV29-1 to TRBJ1-5; 8 nucleotides align to TRBD1. The CDR3 is 14 residues long. Trimming took 6 bases from V and 7 from J; bases not matched to a gene: 11. The germline CDR1 and CDR2 sequences are SQVTM and ANQGSEA. The CDR3 region has the DNA TGCAGCGTCGCACAGGGGGGAATAGGGCAGCCCCAGCATTTT. Encoded protein: CSVAQGGIGQPQHF.

The chain uses TRBV23-1 and TRBJ2-1; TRBD2 aligns across 7 bases. TRBV23-1 is filed as an ORF, its function uncertain. The length of the CDR3 is 16 residues. The junction had 10 bases not matched to a gene; V was cut back by 4 bases and J by 4 bases. The CDR3 nucleotides read TGCGCCAGCAGTCCTAATGGGGCTAGCGGTTACAATGAGCAGTTCTTC. Protein sequence: CASSPNGASGYNEQFF.

This clone was detected a few times. V and J are TRBV14 and TRBJ1-4; 7 bases match TRBD1. The ends lost 7 bases at V and 7 bases at J; junction bases unmatched: 6. Per the germline V gene, CDR1 is SGHDN and CDR2 is FVKESK. The CDR3 length is 13 residues. The CDR3 region is CASNRGDGEKLFF. The CDR3 DNA reads as TGTGCCAGCAACAGGGGCGACGGTGAAAAACTGTTTTTT.

The chain employs TRBV28 and TRBJ1-2; 8 bases are shared with TRBD1. The CDR3 is 11 residues long. Trimming took 6 bases from V and 8 from J; bases not matched to a gene: 2. Looked up from germline, CDR1 is MDHEN and CDR2 is SYDVKM. The CDR3 sequence: CASSDRGGYTF. In DNA, the CDR3 is TGTGCCAGCAGCGACAGGGGAGGCTACACCTTC.

This chain joins TRBV30 and TRBJ2-2; D unclear. Between the trimmed V and J ends, which lost 2 bases and 3 bases, there was a span of 4 bases. The CDR3 consists of 12 residues. In germline, CDR1 is GTSNPN, CDR2 SVGIG (reference sequence). The CDR3 coding sequence is TGTGCCTGGAGTCATGACACCGGGGAGCTGTTTTTT. It codes for CAWSHDTGELFF.

The chain is built from TRBV2 and TRBJ2-1; 9 bases are shared with TRBD2. Unmatched junction bases numbered 15, after V lost 2 bases and J lost 7 bases. CDR3 length equals 18 residues. Germline assignment: CDR1 SNHLY and CDR2 FYNNEI. CDR3 DNA: TGTGCCAGCAGTGAAATTGGTCTAGCGGGGACCACTACAAATGAGCAGTTCTTC. Protein sequence: CASSEIGLAGTTTNEQFF.

V is TRBV5-6 and J is TRBJ1-4, with unresolved D. Germline lookup yields CDR1 SGHDT and CDR2 YYEEEE. Between the trimmed V and J ends, which lost 1 base and 3 bases, there was a span of 7 bases. The CDR3 consists of 14 residues. The CDR3 DNA reads TGTGCCAGCAGCTTGTTCGGAGCTAATGAAAAACTGTTTTTT. It encodes CASSLFGANEKLFF.

The V and J genes are TRBV14 and TRBJ1-3; D is undetermined. Germline CDR1 reads SGHDN; CDR2 reads FVKESK. The CDR3 length is 15 residues. V was shortened by 1 base and J by 2 bases, with 9 bases between the two germline ends. The CDR3 region is CASSQVRGAGNTIYF. Written as DNA, the CDR3 is TGTGCCAGCAGCCAAGTACGAGGAGCTGGAAACACCATATATTTT.

J is TRBJ2-2 and V is TRBV6-1; D is ambiguous. CDR3 length equals 16 residues. From germline, CDR1 is MNHNS and CDR2 SASEGT. The V gene lost 4 bases and the J gene lost 2 bases, with 14 bases spanning the gap. Here the CDR3 reads CASSAQPSSNTGELFF. The CDR3 DNA follows: TGTGCCAGCAGTGCCCAGCCTAGTAGCAACACCGGGGAGCTGTTTTTT.

The rearrangement links TRBV27 to TRBJ1-2; 9 positions agree with TRBD1. V gave up 10 bases and J gave up 4 bases; unmatched junction bases: 10. The CDR3 is 14 residues long. Germline V gene sequence: CDR1 MNHEY, CDR2 SMNVEV (reference sequence). The CDR3 sequence is CAIRGDRAPYGYTF. Written as DNA, the CDR3 is TGTGCCATCAGGGGGGACAGGGCCCCCTATGGCTACACCTTC.

The rearrangement uses TRBV24-1 and TRBJ2-3; D could derive from TRBD1 or TRBD2 (5 bases each). V lost 7 bases, J lost 5 bases, and 9 bases lay in between. The CDR3 length is 12 residues. Per the germline V gene, CDR1 is KGHDR and CDR2 is SFDVKD. The CDR3 sequence is CATRGAGDTQYF. CDR3 DNA: TGTGCCACCAGAGGGGCGGGAGATACGCAGTATTTT.

This rearrangement joins TRBV6-1 to TRBJ2-2, with D unresolved. Trimming stripped 5 bases from V and 0 bases from J, with 4 bases between. Per the germline V gene, CDR1 is MNHNS and CDR2 is SASEGT. This CDR3 has 13 amino acids. The CDR3 loop is CASSNTNTGELFF. As DNA, the CDR3 is TGTGCCAGCAGTAACACGAACACCGGGGAGCTGTTTTTT.

This chain joins TRBV7-9 and TRBJ1-2; a weak D match, TRBD1 (5 bases). The CDR3 has 10 residues. Per the germline V gene, CDR1 is SEHNR and CDR2 is FQNEAQ (reference sequence). V lost 3 bases to trimming and J lost 12 bases, with 8 bases between them. CDR3 amino acids: CASSFGGHTF. DNA for the CDR3: TGTGCCAGCAGCTTTGGGGGACACACCTTC. The whole variable domain, remainder taken from reference TRBV7-9 and TRBJ1-2, is DTGVSQNPRHKITKRGQNVTFRCDPISEHNRLYWYRQTLGQGPEFLTYFQNEAQLEKSRLLSDRFSAERPKGSFSTLEIQRTEQGDSAMYLCASSFGGHTFGSGTRLTVV.

Concerning this clone: The same CDR3 arises from other DNA sequences in this sample as well. The V call is TRBV9, the J call TRBJ2-7; D not certain. CDR3 length: 11 residues. Between the trimmed V and J ends, which lost 3 bases and 1 base, there was a span of 2 bases. CDR1 is SGDLS, CDR2 YYNGEE, per germline. CDR3 nucleotides: TGTGCCAGCAGCGCGTCCTACGAGCAGTACTTC. Encoded protein: CASSASYEQYF.

In its sample, this clone was seen a few times. CDR3 residues: CASSQDWTSGGAYEQYF. DNA of the CDR3: TGTGCCAGCAGCCAAGATTGGACTAGCGGGGGGGCCTACGAGCAGTACTTC. The V and J genes are TRBV4-2 and TRBJ2-7; 15 bases fit TRBD2. V gave up 0 bases and J gave up 2 bases; unmatched junction bases: 2. Germline V gene data show CDR1 as LGHNA and CDR2 as YNFKEQ. CDR3 length equals 17 residues.

This chain joins TRBV6-5 and TRBJ1-2; unclear D gene. The V gene lost 6 bases and the J gene lost 5 bases, with 13 bases spanning the gap. The CDR3 has 13 residues. Germline V gene sequence: CDR1 MNHEY, CDR2 SVGAGI. CDR3 coding DNA: TGTGCCAGCAGCATAACAGACGAGTATGGCTACACCTTC. It codes for CASSITDEYGYTF.